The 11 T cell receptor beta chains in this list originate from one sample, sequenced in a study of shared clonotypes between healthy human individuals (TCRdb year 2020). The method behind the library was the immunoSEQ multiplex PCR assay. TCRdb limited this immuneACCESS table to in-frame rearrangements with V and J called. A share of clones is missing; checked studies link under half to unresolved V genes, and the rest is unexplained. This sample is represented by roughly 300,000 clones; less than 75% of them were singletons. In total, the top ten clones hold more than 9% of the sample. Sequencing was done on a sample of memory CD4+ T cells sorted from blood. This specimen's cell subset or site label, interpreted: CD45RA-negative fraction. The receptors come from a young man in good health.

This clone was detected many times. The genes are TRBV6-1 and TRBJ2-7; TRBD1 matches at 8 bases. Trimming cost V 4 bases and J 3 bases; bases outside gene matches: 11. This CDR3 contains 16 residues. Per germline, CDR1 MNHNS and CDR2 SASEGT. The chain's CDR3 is CASSVNPGGAGYEQYF. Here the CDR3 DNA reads TGTGCCAGCAGTGTAAACCCAGGGGGCGCCGGCTACGAGCAGTACTTC.

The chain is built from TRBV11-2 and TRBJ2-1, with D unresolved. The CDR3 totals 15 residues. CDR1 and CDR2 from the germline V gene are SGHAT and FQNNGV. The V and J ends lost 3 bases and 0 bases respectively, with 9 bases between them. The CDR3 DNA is TGTGCCAGCAGCTTGGGTGCGAGCTCCTACAATGAGCAGTTCTTC. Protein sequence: CASSLGASSYNEQFF. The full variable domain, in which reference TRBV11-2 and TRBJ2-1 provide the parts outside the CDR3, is EAGVAQSPRYKIIEKRQSVAFWCNPISGHATLYWYQQILGQGPKLLIQFQNNGVVDDSQLPKDRFSAERLKGVDSTLKIQPAKLEDSAVYLCASSLGASSYNEQFFGPGTRLTVL.

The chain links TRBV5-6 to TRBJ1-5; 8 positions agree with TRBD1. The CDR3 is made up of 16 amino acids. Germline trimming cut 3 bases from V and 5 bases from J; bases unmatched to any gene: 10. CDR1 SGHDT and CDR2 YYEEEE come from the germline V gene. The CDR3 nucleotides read TGTGCCAGCAGCTACAGGACAGGGTGGGTTCATCAGCCCCAGCATTTT. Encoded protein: CASSYRTGWVHQPQHF.

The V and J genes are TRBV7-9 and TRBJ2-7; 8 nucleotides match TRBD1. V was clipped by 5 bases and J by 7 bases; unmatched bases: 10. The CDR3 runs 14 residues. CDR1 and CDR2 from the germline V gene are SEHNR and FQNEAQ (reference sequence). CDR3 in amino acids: CASSRDRSSEEQYF. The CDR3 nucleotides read TGTGCCAGCAGCCGGGACAGGAGTTCGGAGGAGCAGTACTTC.

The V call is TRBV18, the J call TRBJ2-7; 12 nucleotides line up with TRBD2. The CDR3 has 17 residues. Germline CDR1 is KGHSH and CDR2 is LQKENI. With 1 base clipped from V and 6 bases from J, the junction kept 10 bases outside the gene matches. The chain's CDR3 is CASSPRLAGAGDREQYF. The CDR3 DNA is TGTGCCAGCTCACCACGACTAGCGGGAGCGGGTGACCGCGAGCAGTACTTC.

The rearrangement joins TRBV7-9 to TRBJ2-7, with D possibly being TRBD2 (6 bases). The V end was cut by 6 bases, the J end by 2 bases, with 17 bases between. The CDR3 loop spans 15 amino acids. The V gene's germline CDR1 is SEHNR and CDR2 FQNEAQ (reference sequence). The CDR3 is CASSQYSGLTYEQYF. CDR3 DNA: TGTGCCAGCAGTCAATATAGCGGACTTACCTACGAGCAGTACTTC. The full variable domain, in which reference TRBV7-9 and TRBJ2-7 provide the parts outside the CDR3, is DTGVSQNPRHKITKRGQNVTFRCDPISEHNRLYWYRQTLGQGPEFLTYFQNEAQLEKSRLLSDRFSAERPKGSFSTLEIQRTEQGDSAMYLCASSQYSGLTYEQYFGPGTRLTVT.

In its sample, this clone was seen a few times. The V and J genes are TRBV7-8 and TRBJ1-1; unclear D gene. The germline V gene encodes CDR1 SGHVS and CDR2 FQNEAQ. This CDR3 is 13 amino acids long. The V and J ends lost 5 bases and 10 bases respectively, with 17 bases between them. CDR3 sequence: CASSQISAGLAFF. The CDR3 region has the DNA TGTGCCAGCAGCCAAATTTCGGCGGGTTTAGCTTTCTTT.

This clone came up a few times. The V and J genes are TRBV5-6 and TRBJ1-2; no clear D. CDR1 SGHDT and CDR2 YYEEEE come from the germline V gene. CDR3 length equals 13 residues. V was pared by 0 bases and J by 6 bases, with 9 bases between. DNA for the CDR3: TGTGCCAGCAGCTTGGGGTGGGTAGATGGCTACACCTTC. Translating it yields CASSLGWVDGYTF.

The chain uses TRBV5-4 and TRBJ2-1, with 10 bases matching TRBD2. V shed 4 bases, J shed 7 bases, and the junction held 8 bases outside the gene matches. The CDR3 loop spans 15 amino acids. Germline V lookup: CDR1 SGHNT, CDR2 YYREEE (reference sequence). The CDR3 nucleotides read TGTGCCAGCAGCCCTGGAGCGGGAGGGGAGAATGAGCAGTTCTTC. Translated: CASSPGAGGENEQFF.

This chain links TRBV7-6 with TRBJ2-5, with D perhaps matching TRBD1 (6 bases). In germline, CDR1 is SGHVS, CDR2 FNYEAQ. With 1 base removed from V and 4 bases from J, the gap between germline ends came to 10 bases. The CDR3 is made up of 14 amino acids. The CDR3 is CASSLDTGRETQYF. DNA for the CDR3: TGTGCCAGCAGCTTAGATACAGGGCGAGAGACCCAGTACTTC. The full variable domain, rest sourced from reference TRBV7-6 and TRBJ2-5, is GAGVSQSPRYKVTKRGQDVALRCDPISGHVSLYWYRQALGQGPEFLTYFNYEAQQDKSGLPNDRFSAERPEGSISTLTIQRTEQRDSAMYRCASSLDTGRETQYFGPGTRLLVL.

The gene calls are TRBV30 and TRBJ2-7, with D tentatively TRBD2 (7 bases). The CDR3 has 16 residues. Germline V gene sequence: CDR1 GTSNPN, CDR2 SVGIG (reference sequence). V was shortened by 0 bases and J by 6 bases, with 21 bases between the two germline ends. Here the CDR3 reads CAWSVLDPQGGGEQYF. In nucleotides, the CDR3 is TGTGCCTGGAGTGTACTGGACCCCCAAGGGGGGGGCGAGCAGTACTTC. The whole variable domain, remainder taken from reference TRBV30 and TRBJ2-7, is SQTIHQWPATLVQPVGSPLSLECTVEGTSNPNLYWYRQAAGRGLQLLFYSVGIGQISSEVPQNLSASRPQDRQFILSSKKLLLSDSGFYLCAWSVLDPQGGGEQYFGPGTRLTVT.